Listed below are T cell receptor beta chains from one sample, sequenced in a study of cytomegalovirus exposure and HLA in healthy donors. Data came from immunoSEQ multiplex PCR; TCRdb stores just in-frame clones and leaves some out. Among approximately 140,000 clones listed, about 80% were seen once. Sequencing was carried out using PBMCs. The source of these receptors is a man aged 25 to 40 in good health and CMV-seronegative. CDR3s leave out the opening cysteine and the closing phenylalanine or tryptophan.

ASTLGRQAPKLF,TRBJ1-4,TRBV28,12
ASTLDRGAGGNEQF,TRBJ2-1,TRBV2,14
ASSLSFSGTGTHEQY,TRBJ2-7,TRBV27,15
ASSDGAAGNTEAF,TRBJ1-1,TRBV6-1,13
ASSPPGQYGYT,TRBJ1-2,TRBV28,11
ASSPGGGGDTEAF,TRBJ1-1,TRBV7-9,13
ATSRVANTGELF,TRBJ2-2,TRBV15,12
ASWVRGNDNEQF,TRBJ2-1,TRBV27,12
ASSLQAGGVSEQF,TRBJ2-1,TRBV11-1,13
ASSGGLAGISGANVLT,TRBJ2-6,TRBV2,16
ASSYTGPTYEQY,TRBJ2-7,TRBV6-5,12
AGSGKNYGYT,TRBJ1-2,TRBV6-1,10
ATSRRTVGQPQH,TRBJ1-5,TRBV15,12
ASSYWRGYNEQF,TRBJ2-1,TRBV25-1,12
ASSPGTGGTGANVLT,TRBJ2-6,TRBV18,15
ASSLYDRLNQPQH,TRBJ1-5,TRBV5-6,13
ASKLKGVNTEAF,TRBJ1-1,TRBV19,12
ASSLAGGPKDTQY,TRBJ2-3,TRBV5-4,13
ASSRDSSVAKNIQY,TRBJ2-4,TRBV7-9,14
ASSSGQGAPGYT,TRBJ1-2,TRBV5-6,12
ASRDARAGWDEQY,TRBJ2-7,TRBV6-5,13
ASSGSSYEQY,TRBJ2-7,TRBV5-1,10
ASSSGQDYGYT,TRBJ1-2,TRBV28,11
ASSQWGPTNTGELF,TRBJ2-2,TRBV9,14
ASSQRGGRAMNTEAF,TRBJ1-1,TRBV27,15
ASRPQGPDTQY,TRBJ2-3,TRBV27,11
ASSKTSGEHNEQF,TRBJ2-1,TRBV6-5,13
ATSGWTVNEQF,TRBJ2-1,TRBV15,11
ASSLAGGGTLLTEAF,TRBJ1-1,TRBV5-1,15
ASSLATGQGFFSDTQY,TRBJ2-3,TRBV7-8,16
ASSDSGGPDTQY,TRBJ2-3,TRBV6-4,12